A single sample is the source of the 8 T cell receptor beta chains below, sequenced in a study of T cells in Graves' hyperthyroidism and ophthalmopathy. Authors of the study amplified TCR beta CDR3 regions from RNA transcripts. HTBI primers were employed in a first-round RT-PCR of the TCR CDR3. From the multiplex PCR reads, TCRdb called clonotypes with MiXCR, one entry per CDR3 protein. The sample includes approximately 510,000 distinct CDR3 sequences, over 45% of them seen just once. Material: peripheral blood or thyroid tissue (not recorded which). These receptors all stem from an adult woman with Graves' disease, either hyperthyroidism or ophthalmopathy (not recorded which).

This clonotype was recorded at least ten times. The genes are TRBV7-2 and TRBJ2-5, with 8 nucleotides matching TRBD1. The CDR3 has 15 residues. In germline, CDR1 is SGHTA, CDR2 FQGNSA. With 5 bases clipped from V and 1 base from J, the junction kept 6 bases outside the gene matches. The CDR3 coding sequence is TGTGCCAGCAGCCTACAGGGGGTCCCCCAAGAGACCCAGTACTTC. Amino acids: CASSLQGVPQETQYF.

This clonotype has ten or more counts. V is TRBV29-1 and J is TRBJ2-7; TRBD1 matches at 8 bases. V gave up 5 bases and J gave up 6 bases; unmatched junction bases: 9. Germline CDR1 and CDR2: SQVTM and ANQGSEA. CDR3 length: 13 amino acids. The DNA for the CDR3 is TGCAGCGTTCACAGGGGGTTGGCGGGCGAGCAGTACTTC. This gives the protein CSVHRGLAGEQYF.

The chain combines TRBV20-1 with TRBJ2-5; 12 bases align to TRBD2. The J segment lost 5 bases and the V segment lost 4 bases, leaving 8 bases of the junction unmatched. The CDR3 totals 15 residues. The germline V gene has CDR1 DFQATT and CDR2 SNEGSKA (reference sequence). The CDR3: CSATTGLAGIETQYF. DNA of the CDR3: TGCAGTGCTACTACCGGACTAGCGGGAATTGAGACCCAGTACTTC.

The chain recombines TRBV11-2 with TRBJ2-5; D is undetermined. The CDR3 contains 15 residues. The germline V gene has CDR1 SGHAT and CDR2 FQNNGV. V was clipped by 1 base and J by 3 bases, with 12 bases between them. CDR3 bases: TGTGCCAGCAGCTTAGTAGGCCCGACGAAAGAGACCCAGTACTTC. It is translated as CASSLVGPTKETQYF.

This clonotype was detected many times. The chain couples TRBV6-2 or TRBV6-3 to TRBJ1-2; D might be TRBD1 (6 bases). Germline V gene sequence: CDR1 MNHEY, CDR2 SVGEGT. V gave up 5 bases and J gave up 5 bases, with 12 bases separating them. The CDR3 spans 13 residues. CDR3 sequence (DNA): TGTGCCAGCAGTACAGGGTCGTGGTATGGCTACACCTTC. Its translation: CASSTGSWYGYTF.

Turning to this clonotype: Given a much more abundant clone one base away, this may be a read error. The chain combines TRBV25-1 with TRBJ1-1, with 7 positions matching TRBD1. The CDR3 runs to 13 residues. The V gene end was trimmed by 6 bases and the J gene end by 1 base; junction bases not matched to a gene: 2. Germline V lookup: CDR1 MGHDK, CDR2 SYGVNS. The CDR3 reads CASRTGTNTEAFF. CDR3 bases: TGTGCCAGCAGGACAGGGACGAACACTGAAGCTTTCTTT.

This rearrangement joins TRBV4-1 to TRBJ2-6; D uncertain. V shed 1 base and J shed 2 bases, with 9 bases lying between them. CDR1 MGHRA and CDR2 YSYEKL come from the germline V gene. The CDR3 runs to 16 residues. The CDR3 bases are TGCGCCAGCAGCCAAGTTGCGAAGACTGGGGCCAACGTCCTGACTTTC. This sequence encodes CASSQVAKTGANVLTF.

This clonotype was seen ten or more times. The rearrangement uses TRBV7-9 and TRBJ2-7, with a weak D call TRBD2 (5 bases). The CDR3 is made up of 14 amino acids. V was pared by 3 bases and J by 4 bases, with 13 bases between. Germline CDR1 and CDR2: SEHNR and FQNEAQ (reference sequence). CDR3 in DNA: TGTGCCAGCAGCTTTCCGGGGTCCGGTTACGAGCAGTACTTC. Translation gives CASSFPGSGYEQYF.